This entry describes one T cell receptor (beta chain). This specimen belongs to a study of shared clonotypes between healthy human individuals. Data came from immunoSEQ multiplex PCR; TCRdb stores just in-frame clones and leaves some out. This table has about 2.3 million clones, about 92% appearing once. Germline CDR1 is SNHLY and CDR2 is FYNNEI. This CDR3 has 13 residues. Trimming removed 2 bases at V and 8 bases at J, with 12 bases between. A split of CD4+ cells into CD45RA+ naive and CD45RA-negative memory subsets was performed. This sequence was found in a young man in good health. Some clones in this sample may be carry-over from other donors' samples. This chain links TRBV2 with TRBJ1-2; no reliable D call. Sequencing was carried out using naive CD4+ T cells from PBMCs. Indicated subset: CD45RA+ positively selected. CDR3 region: CASSERARRGYTF. CDR3 nucleotide sequence: TGTGCCAGCAGTGAACGGGCTCGGCGGGGCTACACCTTC.